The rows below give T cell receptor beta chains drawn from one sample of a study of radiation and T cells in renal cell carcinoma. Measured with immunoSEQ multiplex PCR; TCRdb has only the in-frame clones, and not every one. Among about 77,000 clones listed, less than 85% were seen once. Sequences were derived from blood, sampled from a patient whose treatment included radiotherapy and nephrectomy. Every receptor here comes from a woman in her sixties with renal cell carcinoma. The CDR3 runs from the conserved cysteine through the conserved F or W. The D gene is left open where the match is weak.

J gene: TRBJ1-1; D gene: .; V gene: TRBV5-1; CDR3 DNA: TGCGCCAGCAGCTTGGCCCTCGGGGGGACGAACACTGAAGCTTTCTTT; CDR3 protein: CASSLALGGTNTEAFF
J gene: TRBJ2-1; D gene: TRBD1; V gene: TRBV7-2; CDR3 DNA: TGTGCCAGCAGCTTAACAAGACAGGGGGCGGGAAATGAGCAGTTCTTC; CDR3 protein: CASSLTRQGAGNEQFF
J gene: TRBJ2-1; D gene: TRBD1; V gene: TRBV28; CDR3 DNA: TGTGCCAGCAGTTACCCGGGACAGGGATACAATGAGCAGTTCTTC; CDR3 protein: CASSYPGQGYNEQFF
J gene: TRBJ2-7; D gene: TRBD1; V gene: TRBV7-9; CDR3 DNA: TGTGCCACCTCAGGGGGACCCCGAAGGCTCTACGAGCAGTACTTC; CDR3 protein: CATSGGPRRLYEQYF
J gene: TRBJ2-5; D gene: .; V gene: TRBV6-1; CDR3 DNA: TGTGCCAGCAGGACTCTAGGGGGTTTCGAGACCCAGTACTTC; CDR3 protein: CASRTLGGFETQYF
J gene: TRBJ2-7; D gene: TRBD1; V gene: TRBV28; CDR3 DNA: TGTGCCAGCAGTACAGACAGGGGCGAGCAGTACTTC; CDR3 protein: CASSTDRGEQYF
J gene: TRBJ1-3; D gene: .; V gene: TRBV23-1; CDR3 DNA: TGCGCCAGCAGTCAATTCCCCGTGGGTTTTGTCGGAAACACCATATATTTT; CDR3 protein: CASSQFPVGFVGNTIYF
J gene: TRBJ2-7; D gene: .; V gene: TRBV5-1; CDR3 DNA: TGCGCCAGCAGCCCTCGTCCTGGACACTACGAGCAGTACTTC; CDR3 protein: CASSPRPGHYEQYF
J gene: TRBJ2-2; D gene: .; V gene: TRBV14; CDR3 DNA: TGTGCCAGCAGCCAGCTGAGGGACGTCGGGGAGCTGTTTTTT; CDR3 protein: CASSQLRDVGELFF
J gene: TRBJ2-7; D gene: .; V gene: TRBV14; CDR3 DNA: TGTGCCAGCAGCCCAGGGAGTGGAAACTACGAGCAGTACTTC; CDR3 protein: CASSPGSGNYEQYF
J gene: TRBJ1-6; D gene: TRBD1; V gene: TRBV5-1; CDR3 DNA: TGCGCCAGCAGCCTTCGGACAGGGAGGGATTCACCCCTCCACTTT; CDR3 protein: CASSLRTGRDSPLHF
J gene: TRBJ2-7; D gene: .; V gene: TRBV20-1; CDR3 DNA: TGCAGTGCTAGAGATAACAACGAGCAGTACTTC; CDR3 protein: CSARDNNEQYF